The 28 T cell receptor beta chains listed next were all sequenced from one sample in a study of blood T cell repertoires in COVID-19. This table comes from immunoSEQ multiplex PCR, and its TCRdb copy is limited to in-frame clones, with some not included. The sample yields over 250,000 clones, roughly 85% seen once. Sequenced input: peripheral blood. The receptor source for this set is a man in his forties or fifties with active or convalescent COVID-19.

This clone showed up just once. J is TRBJ1-1 and V is TRBV6-2 or TRBV6-3; 7 bases fit TRBD1. Germline V gene sequence: CDR1 MNHEY, CDR2 SVGEGT. J lost 0 bases, V lost 5 bases, and 3 bases had no gene match. The CDR3 length is 14 residues. The CDR3 is CASSRGQMNTEAFF. CDR3 DNA sequence: TGTGCCAGCAGTAGGGGACAGATGAACACTGAAGCTTTCTTT.

The chain links TRBV28 to TRBJ1-2, with no clear D. The CDR3 has 17 amino acids. Germline lookup yields CDR1 MDHEN and CDR2 SYDVKM. Between the trimmed V and J ends, which lost 1 base and 1 base, there was a span of 16 bases. The CDR3 nucleotides read TGTGCCAGCAGTTTATTGGGCAGGAGGAACCTTAACTATGGCTACACCTTC. Its protein is CASSLLGRRNLNYGYTF.

The chain couples TRBV5-3 to TRBJ1-2; D uncertain. TRBV5-3 is given ORF status, its function remaining uncertain. The CDR3 spans 12 residues. DNA of the CDR3: TGTGTCGCCGAGGCGGGGATTAACGGCTACACCTTC. Its translation is CVAEAGINGYTF.

The V gene is TRBV5-1, the J gene TRBJ1-1; unclear D gene. This CDR3 comprises 14 residues. CDR1 is SGHRS and CDR2 is YFSETQ in the germline V gene. Trimming shortened V by 0 bases and J by 0 bases, and 6 bases separated the two germline ends. The CDR3 sequence is CASSLEPLNTEAFF. Written as DNA, the CDR3 is TGCGCCAGCAGCTTGGAGCCCCTGAACACTGAAGCTTTCTTT.

This clone showed up just once. V and J are TRBV4-1 and TRBJ2-2; tentative D call: TRBD2 (6 bases). Germline CDR1 reads MGHRA; CDR2 reads YSYEKL. Deletions cut 0 bases from V and 0 bases from J, with 14 bases between. The length of the CDR3 is 18 residues. This CDR3 reads CASSQDEKAGSNTGELFF. The CDR3 DNA reads TGCGCCAGCAGCCAAGATGAGAAAGCGGGCTCGAACACCGGGGAGCTGTTTTTT.

The rearrangement links TRBV7-2 to TRBJ1-5; unclear D gene. The length of the CDR3 is 13 residues. V lost 1 base to trimming and J lost 6 bases, with 7 bases between them. Germline loops: CDR1 SGHTA, CDR2 FQGNSA. The CDR3 loop is CASSLVAFQPQHF. DNA for the CDR3: TGTGCCAGCAGCTTAGTGGCCTTTCAGCCCCAGCATTTT.

This clone was seen only a few times. The gene calls are TRBV5-6 and TRBJ2-7; D perhaps matches TRBD2 (6 bases). V lost 0 bases to trimming and J lost 2 bases, with 9 bases between them. Germline lookup yields CDR1 SGHDT and CDR2 YYEEEE. The CDR3 contains 14 residues. This CDR3 is CASSLGPGAYEQYF. In nucleotides, the CDR3 is TGTGCCAGCAGCTTGGGCCCGGGGGCCTACGAGCAGTACTTC.

This clone has a single count. J is TRBJ2-1 and V is TRBV7-3; no clear D gene. This CDR3 comprises 16 residues. Germline V gives CDR1 SGHTA, CDR2 FQGTGA. V was cut by 5 bases and J by 5 bases, with 19 bases left in between. CDR3 amino acids: CASSPSPRHSHNEQFF. The CDR3 region has the DNA TGTGCCAGCAGCCCCAGCCCGCGCCACAGTCACAATGAGCAGTTCTTC.

A single count supports this clone. CDR3 nucleotide sequence: TGTGCCAGCAGCCCGCCGGGACTAGCCCCAGATACGCAGTATTTT. Translated, it gives CASSPPGLAPDTQYF. The V gene is TRBV7-2, the J gene TRBJ2-3; TRBD2 matches 9 bases. V gave up 5 bases and J gave up 4 bases; unmatched junction bases: 7. In germline, CDR1 is SGHTA, CDR2 FQGNSA. This CDR3 has 15 residues. Complete variable domain (other parts from reference TRBV7-2 and TRBJ2-3): GAGVSQSPSNKVTEKGKDVELRCDPISGHTALYWYRQSLGQGLEFLIYFQGNSAPDKSGLPSDRFSAERTGGSVSTLTIQRTQQEDSAVYLCASSPPGLAPDTQYFGPGTRLTVL.

The V and J genes are TRBV27 and TRBJ2-1; 7 bases fit TRBD1. Germline trimming cut 8 bases from V and 4 bases from J; bases unmatched to any gene: 20. CDR3 size: 18 residues. The V gene's germline CDR1 is MNHEY and CDR2 SMNVEV (reference sequence). CDR3 in DNA: TGTGCCAGCGGAGAAGGAACAGGGGAACTCTCCGGGTACAATGAGCAGTTCTTC. It encodes CASGEGTGELSGYNEQFF.

This clone was seen at least ten times. The chain uses TRBV6-1 and TRBJ1-1; D is unresolved. Germline CDR1 reads MNHNS; CDR2 reads SASEGT. CDR3 length: 14 residues. V dropped 3 bases and J dropped 4 bases, with 12 bases sitting between them. CDR3: CASSEGSLPTEAFF. The CDR3, as DNA: TGTGCCAGCAGTGAGGGCAGCTTGCCCACTGAAGCTTTCTTT.

This chain links TRBV30 with TRBJ1-4; maybe TRBD1 (6 bases). Trimming removed 1 base from V and 6 bases from J, with 18 bases in between. The CDR3 loop spans 16 amino acids. The germline V gene encodes CDR1 GTSNPN and CDR2 SVGIG (reference sequence). The CDR3 bases are TGTGCCTGGAGTGGGCCCGTACAGGGCGGTGATGAAAAACTGTTTTTT. Its translation: CAWSGPVQGGDEKLFF.

The chain carries TRBV27 and TRBJ2-6; 8 nucleotides align to TRBD1. In germline, CDR1 is MNHEY, CDR2 SMNVEV (reference sequence). Trimming cost V 4 bases and J 9 bases; bases outside gene matches: 8. CDR3 length: 15 amino acids. This CDR3 is CASSSSGTGFNVLTF. DNA of the CDR3: TGTGCCAGCAGTTCTTCCGGGACAGGCTTCAACGTCCTGACTTTC.

The chain employs TRBV30 and TRBJ1-5, with D possibly TRBD1 on 5 matching bases. V was clipped by 1 base and J by 7 bases, with 11 bases between them. Per the germline V gene, CDR1 is GTSNPN and CDR2 is SVGIG (reference sequence). The CDR3 has 13 residues. CDR3 DNA: TGTGCCTGGAGTGCCGTGGGGGGGCAGCCCCAGCATTTT. This translates into CAWSAVGGQPQHF.

On this clone itself: The same CDR3 arises from other DNA sequences in this sample as well. The chain couples TRBV9 to TRBJ1-6, with D perhaps TRBD1 (5 bases). This CDR3 contains 16 residues. Trimming left V 2 bases short and J 0 bases short, with 9 bases between. Germline V gene data show CDR1 as SGDLS and CDR2 as YYNGEE. Written as DNA, the CDR3 is TGTGCCAGCAGCGTGGGGGGGAGCTCCTATAATTCACCCCTCCACTTT. It codes for CASSVGGSSYNSPLHF.

The rearrangement links TRBV12-3 or TRBV12-4 to TRBJ2-7; tentatively, D is TRBD1 (6 bases). V was trimmed by 3 bases and J by 5 bases, leaving 11 bases between them. The CDR3 has 13 amino acids. The CDR3: CASSFGQFDEQYF. In DNA, the CDR3 is TGTGCCAGCAGTTTCGGACAGTTCGACGAGCAGTACTTC.

This chain links TRBV30 with TRBJ1-5, with 7 bases lining up with TRBD1. Trimming removed 2 bases from V and 5 bases from J; junction bases left unmatched: 3. There are 13 residues in the CDR3. CDR1 and CDR2 (germline): GTSNPN, SVGIG (reference sequence). CDR3 coding DNA: TGTGCCTGGAGTTTGACAGGGTATCAGCCCCAGCATTTT. Translation gives CAWSLTGYQPQHF.

The gene calls are TRBV29-1 and TRBJ1-1; D is unclear. Trimming took off 3 bases at V and 4 bases at J, with 15 bases between the two ends. There are 14 residues in the CDR3. CDR1 and CDR2 from the germline V gene are SQVTM and ANQGSEA. CDR3 region: CSVDGSEGSTEAFF. DNA for the CDR3: TGCAGCGTTGACGGGAGTGAGGGAAGCACTGAAGCTTTCTTT.

The CDR3 bases are TGCGCCAGCAGCTTGAGCGGGCTAAACTATGGCTACACCTTC. Translating gives CASSLSGLNYGYTF. The rearrangement links TRBV5-1 to TRBJ1-2, with D uncertain. The V end was cut by 1 base, the J end by 2 bases, with 9 bases between. Germline lookup yields CDR1 SGHRS and CDR2 YFSETQ. This CDR3 spans 14 amino acids.

This clone was counted only a few times. The final CDR3 position lacks the conserved phenylalanine or tryptophan, pointing to a likely read error. No DNA is shown, since the ends of the CDR3 on it are uncertain; the CDR3 is the one TCRdb lists. V gene TRBV19 combines with J gene TRBJ1-4; TRBD1 is taken as the D call from the table, unchecked against the DNA. The CDR3 totals 10 residues, both ends included. Germline V CDR1 and CDR2: LNHDA, SQIVND (reference sequence). CDR3 sequence reads: CARSGQAPLH.

The rearrangement joins TRBV12-5 to TRBJ2-3, with 10 bases that match TRBD2. CDR1 is LGHNT and CDR2 is FRNRAP in the germline V gene. J gave up 3 bases and V 0 bases, and 9 bases lay outside the gene matches. CDR3 length equals 18 residues. CDR3: CASGLVLAGGRGTDTQYF. CDR3 bases: TGTGCTAGTGGTTTGGTTTTAGCGGGGGGCCGTGGGACAGATACGCAGTATTTT.

The rearrangement joins TRBV5-1 to TRBJ1-3, with TRBD1 matching over 9 bases. V shed 4 bases, J shed 6 bases, and the junction held 11 bases outside the gene matches. CDR1 and CDR2 from the germline V gene are SGHRS and YFSETQ. The CDR3 contains 16 residues. CDR3 protein: CASSLRAGQGTNTIYF. The CDR3 DNA sequence: TGCGCCAGCAGCCTCAGAGCTGGACAGGGGACAAACACCATATATTTT.

The table lists this clone with a few counts. The rearrangement links TRBV3-1 (or the pseudogene TRBV3-2) to TRBJ2-7; 7 positions agree with TRBD2. The V gene end was trimmed by 3 bases and the J gene end by 2 bases; junction bases not matched to a gene: 16. Looked up from germline, CDR1 is LGHDT and CDR2 is YNNKEL (reference sequence). There are 18 residues in the CDR3. CDR3 amino acids: CASSQDSGGGPTPYEQYF. In nucleotides, the CDR3 is TGTGCCAGCAGCCAGGACTCGGGGGGAGGGCCGACCCCCTACGAGCAGTACTTC.

This clone was observed a handful of times. V and J are TRBV6-1 and TRBJ1-5; no firm D call. Per germline, CDR1 MNHNS and CDR2 SASEGT. This CDR3 is built from 12 residues. Trimming took off 2 bases at V and 5 bases at J, with 4 bases between the two ends. The CDR3 DNA follows: TGTGCCAGCAGTGAACTTTATCAGCCCCAGCATTTT. This sequence encodes CASSELYQPQHF.

This clone was recorded a few times. The chain links TRBV2 to TRBJ1-1; D uncertain. Trimming took 4 bases from V and 5 from J, leaving 11 bases between them. Per germline, CDR1 SNHLY and CDR2 FYNNEI. The CDR3 totals 13 residues. CDR3 loop: CASSVLEDTEAFF. CDR3 sequence (DNA): TGTGCCAGCAGTGTGTTAGAGGATACTGAAGCTTTCTTT. Together with reference TRBV2 and TRBJ1-1, the CDR3 gives the full variable domain: EPEVTQTPSHQVTQMGQEVILRCVPISNHLYFYWYRQILGQKVEFLVSFYNNEISEKSEIFDDQFSVERPDGSNFTLKIRSTKLEDSAMYFCASSVLEDTEAFFGQGTRLTVV.

The rearrangement links TRBV15 to TRBJ2-1, with a tentative D call TRBD2 (6 bases). This CDR3 has 16 amino acids. The germline gives CDR1 LNHNV, CDR2 YYDKDF (reference sequence). Between the trimmed V and J ends, which lost 0 bases and 4 bases, there was a span of 13 bases. For the CDR3, the DNA is TGTGCCACCAGCAGAGATCGCGGGGCCGCTTACAATGAGCAGTTCTTC. This translates into CATSRDRGAAYNEQFF. The complete variable domain, with remaining parts taken from reference TRBV15 and TRBJ2-1, reads DAMVIQNPRYQVTQFGKPVTLSCSQTLNHNVMYWYQQKSSQAPKLLFHYYDKDFNNEADTPDNFQSRRPNTSFCFLDIRSPGLGDTAMYLCATSRDRGAAYNEQFFGPGTRLTVL.

In DNA form, the CDR3 reads TGTGCCAGCAGTAGAGCGGGAAGATACAATGAGCAGTTCTTC. As protein: CASSRAGRYNEQFF. This chain uses TRBV6-5 with TRBJ2-1; TRBD2 agrees at 7 bases. Germline-derived CDR1 and CDR2 are MNHEY and SVGAGI. This CDR3 has 14 amino acids. With V trimmed by 5 bases and J by 4 bases, 5 bases remained unmatched.

J is TRBJ2-1 and V is TRBV6-5, with TRBD2 matching over 14 bases. The V gene's germline CDR1 is MNHEY and CDR2 SVGAGI. The CDR3 totals 14 residues. The J segment lost 9 bases and the V segment lost 6 bases, leaving 4 bases of the junction unmatched. CDR3 DNA sequence: TGTGCCAGCAGGGAGACTAGCGGGAGGGTTGAGCAGTTCTTC. Protein sequence: CASRETSGRVEQFF.